This TCR beta chain was obtained from a study of cytomegalovirus exposure and HLA in healthy donors. PCR was performed using 60 Vbeta and 13 Jbeta primers. TCRdb keeps only in-frame clones here, not all; method: immunoSEQ multiplex PCR. Counted here are about 170,000 clones, 80% occurring once; the ten biggest clones make up around 4.3%. The germline V gene has CDR1 MDHEN and CDR2 SYDVKM. The ends were cut back, 5 bases at V and 1 base at J, with 17 bases in the middle. This CDR3 region has 16 residues. The receptor's source is a woman aged 45-65 years in good health and CMV-seropositive. The chain recombines TRBV28 with TRBJ2-5; a weak D match, TRBD2 (5 bases). The sample was PBMCs. CDR3 sequence reads: CASSPLGETTQETQYF. In DNA, the CDR3 is TGTGCCAGCAGTCCCCTCGGGGAGACGACCCAAGAGACCCAGTACTTC.